This T cell receptor beta chain was obtained from a study of radiotherapy plus CTLA-4 blockade in lung cancer. CDR1 and CDR2 (germline): MNHEY, SVGAGI. The CDR3 is 14 residues long. The V and J ends lost 0 bases and 2 bases, in that order; junction bases with no gene match: 0. Clones were sequenced by immunoSEQ multiplex PCR, and TCRdb holds only the in-frame ones, with some missing. The sample has 85,000 to 100,000 clones, around 86% seen once; the top ten hold over 15%. The chain links TRBV6-5 to TRBJ1-2, with 7 bases aligning to TRBD1. The specimen was peripheral blood, collected from a patient treated with radiotherapy plus ipilimumab. The receptor was derived from a human donor with non-small cell lung cancer that progressed on radiotherapy plus ipilimumab. CDR3 coding DNA: TGTGCCAGCAGTTACTCGACAGGGAACTATGGCTACACCTTC. Protein: CASSYSTGNYGYTF.